The T cell receptor beta chain under discussion was sequenced for a study of cytomegalovirus exposure and HLA in healthy donors. The CDR3 sequence is 17 residues long. The trim removed 6 bases at V and 2 bases at J, leaving 9 bases unmatched. Germline assignment: CDR1 SGHDN and CDR2 FVKESK. Concerning this clone: Its antigen is unidentified.

Findings and caveats of the study: Serostatus for CMV was the only available immune exposure information. As a later analysis revealed, the rate of TCR association differed by HLA locus, with DRB1 most and HLA-C fewest.

With 60 Vbeta and 13 Jbeta primers, the PCR was carried out. The table came from immunoSEQ multiplex PCR; TCRdb's copy has only in-frame clones and leaves some out. Found here are nearly 95,000 clones, approximately 7.6% of them singletons; the top ten hold about 2%. This chain connects TRBV14 to TRBJ2-3; TRBD2 matches 12 bases. The sequencing input was PBMCs. The receptor's source is a man in his fifties or sixties in good health and CMV-seronegative. The CDR3 nucleotides are TGTGCCAGCAGTCAACACACTAGCGGGAGGCCCACAGATACGCAGTATTTT. This translates into CASSQHTSGRPTDTQYF. Filled out from reference TRBV14 and TRBJ2-3, the complete variable domain reads EAGVTQFPSHSVIEKGQTVTLRCDPISGHDNLYWYRRVMGKEIKFLLHFVKESKQDESGMPNNRFLAERTGGTYSTLKVQPAELEDSGVYFCASSQHTSGRPTDTQYFGPGTRLTVL.